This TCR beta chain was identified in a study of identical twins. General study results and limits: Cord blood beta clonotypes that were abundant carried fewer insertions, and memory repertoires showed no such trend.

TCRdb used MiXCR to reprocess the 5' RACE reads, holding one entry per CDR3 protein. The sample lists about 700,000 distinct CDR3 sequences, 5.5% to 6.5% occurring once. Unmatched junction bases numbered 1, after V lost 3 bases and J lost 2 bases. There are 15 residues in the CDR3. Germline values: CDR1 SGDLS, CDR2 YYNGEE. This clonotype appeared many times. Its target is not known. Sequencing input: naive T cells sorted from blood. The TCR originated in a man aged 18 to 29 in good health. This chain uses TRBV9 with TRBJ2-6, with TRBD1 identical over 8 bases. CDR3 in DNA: TGTGCCAGCAGCGGGACAGGGACTGGGGCCAACGTCCTGACTTTC. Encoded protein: CASSGTGTGANVLTF. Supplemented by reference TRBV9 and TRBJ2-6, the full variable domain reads DSGVTQTPKHLITATGQRVTLRCSPRSGDLSVYWYQQSLDQGLQFLIQYYNGEERAKGNILERFSAQQFPDLHSELNLSSLELGDSALYFCASSGTGTGANVLTFGAGSRLTVL.